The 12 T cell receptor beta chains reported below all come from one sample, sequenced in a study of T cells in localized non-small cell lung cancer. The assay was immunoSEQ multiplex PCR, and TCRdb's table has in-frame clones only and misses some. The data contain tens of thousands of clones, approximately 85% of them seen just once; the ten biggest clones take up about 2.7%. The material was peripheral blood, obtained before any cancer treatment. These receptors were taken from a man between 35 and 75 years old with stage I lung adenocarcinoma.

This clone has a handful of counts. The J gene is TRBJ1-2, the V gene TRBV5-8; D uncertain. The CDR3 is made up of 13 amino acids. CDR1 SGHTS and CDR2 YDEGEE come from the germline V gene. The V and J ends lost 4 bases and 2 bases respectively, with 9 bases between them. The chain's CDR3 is CASSRSRNYGYTF. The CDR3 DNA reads TGTGCCAGCAGCCGCTCCAGGAACTATGGCTACACCTTC. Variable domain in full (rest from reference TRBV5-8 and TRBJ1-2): EAGVTQSPTHLIKTRGQQATLRCSPISGHTSVYWYQQALGLGLQFLLWYDEGEERNRGNFPPRFSGRQFPNYSSELNVNALELEDSALYLCASSRSRNYGYTFGSGTRLTVV.

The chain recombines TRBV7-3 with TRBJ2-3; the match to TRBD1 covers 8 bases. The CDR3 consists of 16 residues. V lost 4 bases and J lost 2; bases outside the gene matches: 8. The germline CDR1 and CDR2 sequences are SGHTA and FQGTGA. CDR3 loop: CASSSGQGPPTDTQYF. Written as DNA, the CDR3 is TGTGCCAGCAGCTCTGGACAGGGACCCCCCACAGATACGCAGTATTTT.

The CDR3 reads CASTPGGRGYGYTF. The CDR3 nucleotides are TGTGCCAGCACCCCGGGGGGTAGGGGGTATGGCTACACCTTC. The chain couples TRBV7-9 to TRBJ1-2; D may be TRBD1 (6 bases). The CDR3 runs 14 residues. In germline, CDR1 is SEHNR, CDR2 FQNEAQ (reference sequence). Trimming took 7 bases from V and 5 from J, leaving 17 bases between them.

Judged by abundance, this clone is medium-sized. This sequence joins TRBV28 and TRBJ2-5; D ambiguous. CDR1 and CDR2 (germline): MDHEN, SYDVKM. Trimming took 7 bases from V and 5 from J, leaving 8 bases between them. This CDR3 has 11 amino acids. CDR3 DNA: TGTGCCAGCAACACCCGGGAGACCCAGTACTTC. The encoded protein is CASNTRETQYF.

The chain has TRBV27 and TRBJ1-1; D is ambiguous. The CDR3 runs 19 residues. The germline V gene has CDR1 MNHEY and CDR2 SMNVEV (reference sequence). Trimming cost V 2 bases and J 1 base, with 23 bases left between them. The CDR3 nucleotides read TGTGCCAGCAGTTTAAAATCAAGCTTAGGGTACGCCACGAACACTGAAGCTTTCTTT. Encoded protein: CASSLKSSLGYATNTEAFF.

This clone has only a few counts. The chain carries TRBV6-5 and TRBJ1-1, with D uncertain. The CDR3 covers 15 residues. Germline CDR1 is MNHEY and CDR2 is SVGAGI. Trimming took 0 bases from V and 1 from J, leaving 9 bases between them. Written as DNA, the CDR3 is TGTGCCAGCAGTTACTCGACGGTTGGGAACACTGAAGCTTTCTTT. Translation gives CASSYSTVGNTEAFF.

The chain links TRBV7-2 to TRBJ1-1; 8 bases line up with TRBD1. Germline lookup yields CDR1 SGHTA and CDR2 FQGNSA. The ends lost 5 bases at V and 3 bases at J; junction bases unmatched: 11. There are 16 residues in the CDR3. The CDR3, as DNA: TGTGCCAGCAGCGAGCAAGGGGACAGGATTTACACTGAAGCTTTCTTT. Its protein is CASSEQGDRIYTEAFF.

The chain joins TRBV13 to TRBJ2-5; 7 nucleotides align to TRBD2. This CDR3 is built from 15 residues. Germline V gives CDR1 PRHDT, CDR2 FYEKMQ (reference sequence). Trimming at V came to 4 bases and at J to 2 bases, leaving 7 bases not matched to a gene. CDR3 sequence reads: CASSSKVAGQETQYF. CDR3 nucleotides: TGTGCCAGCAGCTCCAAGGTAGCGGGTCAAGAGACCCAGTACTTC. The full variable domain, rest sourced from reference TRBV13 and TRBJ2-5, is AAGVIQSPRHLIKEKRETATLKCYPIPRHDTVYWYQQGPGQDPQFLISFYEKMQSDKGSIPDRFSAQQFSDYHSELNMSSLELGDSALYFCASSSKVAGQETQYFGPGTRLLVL.

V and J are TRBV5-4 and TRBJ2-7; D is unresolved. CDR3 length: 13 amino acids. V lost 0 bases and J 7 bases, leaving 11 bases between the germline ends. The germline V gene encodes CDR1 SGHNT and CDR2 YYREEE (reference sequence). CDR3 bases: TGTGCCAGCAGCTTGGTTAATAGGGATGAGCAGTACTTC. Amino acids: CASSLVNRDEQYF.

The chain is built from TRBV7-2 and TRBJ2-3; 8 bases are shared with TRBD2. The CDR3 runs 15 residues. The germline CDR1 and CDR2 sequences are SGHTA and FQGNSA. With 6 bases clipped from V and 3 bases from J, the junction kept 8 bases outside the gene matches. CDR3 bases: TGTGCCAGCAGTATAGAAAGCGGGAGAACAGATACGCAGTATTTT. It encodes CASSIESGRTDTQYF.

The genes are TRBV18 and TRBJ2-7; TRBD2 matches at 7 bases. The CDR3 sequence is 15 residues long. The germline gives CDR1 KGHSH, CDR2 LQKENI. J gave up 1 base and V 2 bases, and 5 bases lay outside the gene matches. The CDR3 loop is CASSPEAGSSYEQYF. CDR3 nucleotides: TGTGCCAGCTCACCAGAAGCGGGGTCTTCCTACGAGCAGTACTTC.

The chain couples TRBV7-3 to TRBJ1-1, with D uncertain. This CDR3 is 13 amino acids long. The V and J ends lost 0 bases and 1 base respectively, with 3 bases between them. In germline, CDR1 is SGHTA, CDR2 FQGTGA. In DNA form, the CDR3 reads TGTGCCAGCAGCTTAACAGGGAACACTGAAGCTTTCTTT. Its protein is CASSLTGNTEAFF.